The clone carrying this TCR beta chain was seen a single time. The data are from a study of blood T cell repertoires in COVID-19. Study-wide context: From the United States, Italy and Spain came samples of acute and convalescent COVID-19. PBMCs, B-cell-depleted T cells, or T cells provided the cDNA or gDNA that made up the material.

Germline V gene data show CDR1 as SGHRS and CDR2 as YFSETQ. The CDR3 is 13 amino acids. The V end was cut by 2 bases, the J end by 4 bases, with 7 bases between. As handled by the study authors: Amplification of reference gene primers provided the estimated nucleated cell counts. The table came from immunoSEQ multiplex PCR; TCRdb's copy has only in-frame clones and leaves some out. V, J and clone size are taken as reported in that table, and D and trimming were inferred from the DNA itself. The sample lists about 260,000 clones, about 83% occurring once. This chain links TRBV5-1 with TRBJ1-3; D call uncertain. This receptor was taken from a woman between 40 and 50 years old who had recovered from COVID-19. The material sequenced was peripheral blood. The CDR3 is CASSFISGNTIYF. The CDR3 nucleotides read TGCGCCAGCAGCTTTATAAGCGGAAACACCATATATTTT. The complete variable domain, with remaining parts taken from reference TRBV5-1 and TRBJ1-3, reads KAGVTQTPRYLIKTRGQQVTLSCSPISGHRSVSWYQQTPGQGLQFLFEYFSETQRNKGNFPGRFSGRQFSNSRSEMNVSTLELGDSALYLCASSFISGNTIYFGEGSWLTVV.